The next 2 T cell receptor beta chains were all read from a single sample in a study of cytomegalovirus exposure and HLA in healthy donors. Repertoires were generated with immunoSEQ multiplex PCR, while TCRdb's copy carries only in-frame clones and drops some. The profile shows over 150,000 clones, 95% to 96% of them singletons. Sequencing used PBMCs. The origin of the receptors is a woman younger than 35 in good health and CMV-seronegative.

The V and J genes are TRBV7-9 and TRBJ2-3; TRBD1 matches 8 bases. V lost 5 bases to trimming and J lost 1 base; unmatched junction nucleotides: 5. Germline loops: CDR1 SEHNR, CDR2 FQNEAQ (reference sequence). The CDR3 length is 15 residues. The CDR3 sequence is CASSHTGGGTDTQYF. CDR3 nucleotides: TGTGCCAGCAGCCATACAGGGGGAGGCACAGATACGCAGTATTTT.

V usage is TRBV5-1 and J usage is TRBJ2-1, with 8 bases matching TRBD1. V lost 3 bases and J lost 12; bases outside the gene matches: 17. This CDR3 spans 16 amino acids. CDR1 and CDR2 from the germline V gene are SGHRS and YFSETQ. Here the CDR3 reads CASSSNAGTGTIGQFF. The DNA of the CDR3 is TGCGCCAGCAGCTCCAACGCCGGGACAGGTACAATTGGGCAGTTCTTC.